The clone carrying this TCR beta chain was found many times. Its specificity is unknown. The data are from a study of blood T cells in healthy people across ages. PCR was performed a second time for 7 to 11 cycles using a sample-barcoded 5' primer and a J-beta primer mix. Tags on each cDNA molecule came from a template-switch adaptor with 12 random nucleotides. MiXCR, applied by TCRdb to the 5' RACE reads, yields one record per CDR3 protein. The sample lists about 670,000 distinct CDR3 sequences; under 65% were seen once. Overall study findings and caveats: As naive T cell percentage varied, TCR beta diversity correlated strongly with it. Naive CD4+ cells and diversity were both higher in long-lived donors than in aged donors. The unknown donor CMV status may have confounded expanded clonotype changes.

This receptor was taken from a woman older than 75 in good health. What was sequenced was blood.

CDR3 sequence: CASSLWAYEQYF. CDR3 DNA sequence: TGTGCCAGCAGCCTGTGGGCTTACGAGCAGTACTTC. V gene TRBV3-1 combines with J gene TRBJ2-7; D gene uncertain. Germline V CDR1 and CDR2: LGHDT, YNNKEL (reference sequence). The V and J ends lost 4 bases and 4 bases respectively, with 8 bases between them. The CDR3 contains 12 residues.